This T cell receptor beta chain was captured in a study of blood T cells in healthy people across ages (dated by TCRdb to between 2014 and 2016). Study-level background: In model experiments, template switching captured roughly one uniquely barcoded TCR beta cDNA molecule for every two T cells. The donors were split into four age groups: young (average around 15 years), middle-aged (more than 35), aged (roughly 68) and long-lived (approximately 80). The study analyzed two additional independent replicas of 1 million unique cDNA reads from the same blood draw for two donors, one aged 18 to 30 and one aged 80 or older. Using deep sequencing normalized with unique cDNA molecular identifiers, the study measured how TCR beta repertoire diversity changes with age. To avoid experimental bias, donors of different ages were spread randomly across the sequencing lanes.

The roughly 39 donors, aged roughly 6 to 90 years, were systemically healthy Caucasian individuals from Russia. Each donor gave 8 to 10 milliliters of peripheral blood, collected into EDTA-treated Vacutainer tubes. Ficoll-Paque density-gradient centrifugation was used to isolate PBMCs, with at least 6 million per sample. Total RNA was extracted from PBMCs with Trizol reagent, with at least 6 micrograms obtained per sample. For every donor, flow cytometry on a PBMC aliquot measured the percentage of naive CD45RAhigh/CD27high T cells. Results the study describes overall, beyond this receptor: Observed TCR beta diversity per million T cells fell roughly linearly with age, and a significant reduction was already apparent by age roughly 40. Because donor CMV infection status was unknown, age-related changes in expanded clonotypes were potentially confounded. Estimates of total diversity based on one million sequenced T cells were considered lower bounds and underestimates. Bulk unsorted PBMC profiling prevented conclusive comparison of naive and antigen-experienced compartments. Compared with the aged group, more naive CD4+ T cells, fewer expanded clones and increased TCR diversity were shown by the long-lived group, suggesting age selection. A strong correlation was found between observed TCR beta diversity and the percentage of naive T cells measured by flow cytometry.

Libraries came from 5' RACE. A second PCR of about 6 to 12 cycles was performed with a sample-barcoded 5' primer and a J-beta primer mix. Each TCR beta cDNA molecule received a unique molecular identifier from a template-switch 5' adaptor carrying 12 random nucleotides. Each sample yielded at least 2.5 million CDR3-containing paired-end reads. First-strand cDNA was synthesized from all RNA with the Mint cDNA synthesis kit, primed by a TRBC-specific oligonucleotide. All cDNA was treated with uracil-DNA glycosylase and then went through a first 18-cycle PCR with the universal primers M1SS and BC2_uni_R. Per the original workflow: Normalization of each sample was performed by random selection of 1 million high-quality reads, each carrying a distinct molecular identifier. Instead of being binned into consensus sequences, reads that shared molecular identifiers were thrown out. MiTCR, run with a Q25 quality threshold and the strictest error-elimination algorithm, handled CDR3 identification, clonotype clustering and error correction. A nonparametric unseen species model with Euler transformation was used to estimate lower-bound total TCR beta diversity. TCRdb trimmed the raw reads at Q25, called clones with MiXCR and kept productive beta chains. Each CDR3 protein appears once, grouped with its most common genes and DNA. The V and J calls follow TCRdb's processing rather than the paper's. Present in this sample are 1.5 million to 2 million distinct CDR3 sequences, about two fifths of which were seen just once. The ten largest account for around 23% of the sample.

The CDR3 runs 15 residues from the cysteine to the phenylalanine. The read is trimmed to its CDR3 DNA, 45 bases read in frame from base 1. From V the trimming removes 3 bases and from J it removes 2 bases, while the gene matches leave 7 bases of the junction unaccounted for. The CDR1 and CDR2 encoded by the germline V gene are LGHNA and YNFKEQ. This clonotype has just a few counts. It has no known antigen specificity. Base qualities are missing; no much larger clone stands one base away. This clonotype was sampled from a human donor in good health. The V gene is TRBV4-2 and the J gene is TRBJ2-7; TRBD1 agrees with 7 junctional bases. Material for sequencing was blood. The CDR3 amino acid sequence is: CASSQAGTDTYEQYF. The bases read TGTGCCAGCAGCCAGGCCGGGACAGACACCTACGAGCAGTACTTC.